The clone carrying this T cell receptor beta chain was found many times. Its matching antigen is unknown. The data were obtained in a study of T cells in Graves' hyperthyroidism and ophthalmopathy. Across the whole study: Peripheral blood samples were taken at initial diagnosis, prior to any treatment. Study results and caveats: Expanded thyroid clonotypes (above 0.001) were mostly also found in blood.

Trimming cost V 1 base and J 5 bases, with 8 bases left between them. The CDR3 has 13 amino acids. Germline CDR1 is LGHDT and CDR2 is YNNKEL (reference sequence). The investigators amplified TCR beta CDR3 regions from RNA transcripts. HTBI primers were employed in a first-round RT-PCR of the TCR CDR3. A single record per CDR3 protein comes from TCRdb applying MiXCR to the multiplex PCR reads. This table holds around 300,000 distinct CDR3 sequences, approximately 13% found once. Diagnosing involved the use of clinical symptoms, serum thyroxine and TRAb, thyroid ultrasound and orbital computed tomography. Source material for PBMCs was less than 12 ml fresh peripheral blood.

The J gene is TRBJ1-1, the V gene TRBV3-1; D is ambiguous. Sequencing was carried out using blood. This clonotype was sampled from a woman between 40 and 50 years old with Graves' hyperthyroidism. CDR3 sequence: CASSQVGATEAFF. The CDR3 DNA reads TGTGCCAGCAGCCAAGTAGGAGCGACTGAAGCTTTCTTT.